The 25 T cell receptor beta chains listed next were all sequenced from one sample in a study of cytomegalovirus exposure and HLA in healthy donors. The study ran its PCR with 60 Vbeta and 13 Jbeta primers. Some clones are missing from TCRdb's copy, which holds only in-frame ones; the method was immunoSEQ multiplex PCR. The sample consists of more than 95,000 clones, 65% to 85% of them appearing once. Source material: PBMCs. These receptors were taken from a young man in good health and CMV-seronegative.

This CDR3 reads CASSPQGDTYNEQFF. The CDR3 DNA reads as TGCGCCAGCAGCCCACAGGGAGACACCTACAATGAGCAGTTCTTC. This chain connects TRBV4-3 to TRBJ2-1; possible D gene TRBD1, 6 bases. This CDR3 is built from 15 residues. V was clipped by 4 bases and J by 2 bases, with 12 bases between them. In germline, CDR1 is LGHNA, CDR2 YSLEER.

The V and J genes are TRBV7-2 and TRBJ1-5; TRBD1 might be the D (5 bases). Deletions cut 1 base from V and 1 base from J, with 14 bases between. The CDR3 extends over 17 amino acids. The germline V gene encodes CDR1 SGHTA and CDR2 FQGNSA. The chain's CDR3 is CASSLGSGGASNQPQHF. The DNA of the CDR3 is TGTGCCAGCAGCTTAGGATCGGGGGGTGCGAGCAATCAGCCCCAGCATTTT.

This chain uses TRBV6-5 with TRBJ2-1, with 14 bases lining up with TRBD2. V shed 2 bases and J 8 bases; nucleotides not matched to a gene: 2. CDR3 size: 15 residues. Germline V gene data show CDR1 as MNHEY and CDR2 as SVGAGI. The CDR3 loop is CASSYGTSGRDEQFF. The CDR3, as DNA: TGTGCCAGCAGTTACGGGACTAGCGGGAGAGATGAGCAGTTCTTC.

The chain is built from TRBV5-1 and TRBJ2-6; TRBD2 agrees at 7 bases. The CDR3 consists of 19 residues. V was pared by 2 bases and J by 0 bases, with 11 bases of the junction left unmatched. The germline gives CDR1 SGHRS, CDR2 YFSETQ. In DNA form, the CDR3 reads TGCGCCAGCAGCTTATGGTCTAGCGGAACCAACTCTGGGGCCAACGTCCTGACTTTC. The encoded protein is CASSLWSSGTNSGANVLTF.

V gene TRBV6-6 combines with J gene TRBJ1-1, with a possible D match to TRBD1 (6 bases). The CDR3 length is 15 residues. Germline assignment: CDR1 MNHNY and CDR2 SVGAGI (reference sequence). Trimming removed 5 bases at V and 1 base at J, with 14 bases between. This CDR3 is CASSLASTGNTEAFF. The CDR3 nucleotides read TGTGCCAGCAGTCTAGCCTCGACAGGGAACACTGAAGCTTTCTTT.

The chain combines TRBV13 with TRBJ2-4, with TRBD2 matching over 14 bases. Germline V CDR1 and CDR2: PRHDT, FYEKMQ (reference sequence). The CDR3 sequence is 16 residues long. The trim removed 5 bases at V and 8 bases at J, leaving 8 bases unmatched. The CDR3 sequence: CASSPGLAGGQDIQYF. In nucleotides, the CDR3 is TGTGCCAGCAGCCCTGGACTAGCGGGAGGTCAGGACATTCAGTACTTC. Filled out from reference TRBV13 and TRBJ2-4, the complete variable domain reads AAGVIQSPRHLIKEKRETATLKCYPIPRHDTVYWYQQGPGQDPQFLISFYEKMQSDKGSIPDRFSAQQFSDYHSELNMSSLELGDSALYFCASSPGLAGGQDIQYFGAGTRLSVL.

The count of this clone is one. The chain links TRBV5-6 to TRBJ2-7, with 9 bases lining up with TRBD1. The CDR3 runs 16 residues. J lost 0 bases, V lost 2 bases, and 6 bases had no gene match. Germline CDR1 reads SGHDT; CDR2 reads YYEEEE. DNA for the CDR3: TGTGCCAGCAGCTTTACAGGGGGCCCTAACTCCTACGAGCAGTACTTC. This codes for CASSFTGGPNSYEQYF.

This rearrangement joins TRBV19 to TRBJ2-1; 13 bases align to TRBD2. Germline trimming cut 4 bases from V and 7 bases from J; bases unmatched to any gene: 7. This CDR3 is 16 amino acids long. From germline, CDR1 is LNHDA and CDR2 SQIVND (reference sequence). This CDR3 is CASSKTSGRLRNEQFF. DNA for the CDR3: TGTGCCAGTAGTAAGACTAGCGGGAGGCTGCGGAATGAGCAGTTCTTC.

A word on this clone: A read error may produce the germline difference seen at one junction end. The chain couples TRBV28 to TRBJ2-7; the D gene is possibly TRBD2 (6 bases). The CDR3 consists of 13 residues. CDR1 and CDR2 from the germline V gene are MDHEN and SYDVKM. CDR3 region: CASSLGTPREQCF. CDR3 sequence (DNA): TGTGCCAGCAGTCTCGGGACTCCGAGGGAGCAGTGCTTC.

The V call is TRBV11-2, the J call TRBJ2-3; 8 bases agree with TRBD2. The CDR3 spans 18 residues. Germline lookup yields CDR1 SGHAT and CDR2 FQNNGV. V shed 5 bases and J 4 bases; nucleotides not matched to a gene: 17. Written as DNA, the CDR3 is TGTGCCAGCAGCATAGGGCCACGGGGGGGCGCTGAGGCAGATACGCAGTATTTT. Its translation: CASSIGPRGGAEADTQYF.

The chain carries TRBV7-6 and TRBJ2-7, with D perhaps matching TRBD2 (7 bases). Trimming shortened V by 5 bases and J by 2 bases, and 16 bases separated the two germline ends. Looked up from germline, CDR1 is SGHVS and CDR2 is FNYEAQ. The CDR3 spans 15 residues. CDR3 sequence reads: CASSPIGGAPYEQYF. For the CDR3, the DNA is TGTGCCAGCAGCCCCATTGGGGGGGCCCCCTACGAGCAGTACTTC.

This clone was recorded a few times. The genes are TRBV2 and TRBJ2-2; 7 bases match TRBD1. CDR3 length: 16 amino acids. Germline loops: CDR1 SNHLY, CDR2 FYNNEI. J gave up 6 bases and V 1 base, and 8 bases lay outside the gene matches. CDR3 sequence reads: CASSEGLQGKAGELFF. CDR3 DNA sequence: TGTGCCAGCAGTGAAGGATTACAGGGGAAAGCCGGGGAGCTGTTTTTT.

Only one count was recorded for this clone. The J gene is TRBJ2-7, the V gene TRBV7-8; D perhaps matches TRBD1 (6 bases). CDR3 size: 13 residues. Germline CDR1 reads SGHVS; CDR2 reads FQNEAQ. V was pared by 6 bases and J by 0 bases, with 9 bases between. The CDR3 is CASSRTASYEQYF. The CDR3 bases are TGTGCCAGCAGTCGGACAGCCTCCTACGAGCAGTACTTC.

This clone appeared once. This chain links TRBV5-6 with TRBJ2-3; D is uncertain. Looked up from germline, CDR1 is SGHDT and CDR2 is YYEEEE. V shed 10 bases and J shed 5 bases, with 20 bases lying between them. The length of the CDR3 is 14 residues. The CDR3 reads CASRHRRSEDTQYF. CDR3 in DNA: TGTGCCTCCCGCCATAGACGGAGCGAAGATACGCAGTATTTT.

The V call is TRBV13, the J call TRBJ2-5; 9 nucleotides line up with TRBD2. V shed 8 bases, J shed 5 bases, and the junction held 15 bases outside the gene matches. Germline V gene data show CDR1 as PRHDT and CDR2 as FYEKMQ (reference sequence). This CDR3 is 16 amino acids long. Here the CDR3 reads CASSEGAGGYRETQYF. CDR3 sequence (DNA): TGTGCCAGCTCGGAGGGAGCGGGAGGCTATCGGGAGACCCAGTACTTC.

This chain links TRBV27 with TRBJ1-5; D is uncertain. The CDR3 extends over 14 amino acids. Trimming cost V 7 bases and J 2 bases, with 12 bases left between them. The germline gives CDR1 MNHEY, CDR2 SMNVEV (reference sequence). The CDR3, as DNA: TGTGCCAGCATAGACATCTTTGGCAATCAGCCCCAGCATTTT. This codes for CASIDIFGNQPQHF.

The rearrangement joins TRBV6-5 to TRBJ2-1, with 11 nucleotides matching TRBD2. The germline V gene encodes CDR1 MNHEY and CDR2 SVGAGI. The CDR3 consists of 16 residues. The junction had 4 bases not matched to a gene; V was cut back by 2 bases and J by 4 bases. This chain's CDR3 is CASSYLLAGGYNEQFF. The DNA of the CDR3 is TGTGCCAGCAGTTACCTTCTAGCGGGAGGATACAATGAGCAGTTCTTC.

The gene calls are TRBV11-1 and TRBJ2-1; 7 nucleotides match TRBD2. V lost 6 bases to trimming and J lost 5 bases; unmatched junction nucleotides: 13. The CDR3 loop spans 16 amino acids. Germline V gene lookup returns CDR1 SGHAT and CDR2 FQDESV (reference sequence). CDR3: CASSLTLWGGNNEQFF. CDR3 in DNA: TGTGCCAGCAGTCTCACCTTATGGGGGGGGAACAATGAGCAGTTCTTC.

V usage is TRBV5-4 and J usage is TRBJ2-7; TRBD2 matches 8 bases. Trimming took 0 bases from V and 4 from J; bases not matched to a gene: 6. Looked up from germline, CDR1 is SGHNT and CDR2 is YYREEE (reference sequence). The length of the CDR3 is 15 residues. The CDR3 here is CASSLARTSSYEQYF. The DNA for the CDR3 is TGTGCCAGCAGCTTGGCAAGGACTAGCTCGTACGAGCAGTACTTC.

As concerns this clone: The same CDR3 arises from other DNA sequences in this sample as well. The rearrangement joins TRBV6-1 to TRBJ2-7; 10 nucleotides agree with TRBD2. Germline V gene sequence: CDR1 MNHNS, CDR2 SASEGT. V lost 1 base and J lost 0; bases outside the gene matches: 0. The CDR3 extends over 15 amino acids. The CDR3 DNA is TGTGCCAGCAGTGAAGGGACTAGCGGCTCCTACGAGCAGTACTTC. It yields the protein CASSEGTSGSYEQYF.

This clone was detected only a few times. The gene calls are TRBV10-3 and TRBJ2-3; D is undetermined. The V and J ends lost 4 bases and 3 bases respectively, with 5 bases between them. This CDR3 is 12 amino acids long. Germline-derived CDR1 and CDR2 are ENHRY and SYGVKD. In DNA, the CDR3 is TGTGCCATCAGTGCAGTTACAGATACGCAGTATTTT. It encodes CAISAVTDTQYF.

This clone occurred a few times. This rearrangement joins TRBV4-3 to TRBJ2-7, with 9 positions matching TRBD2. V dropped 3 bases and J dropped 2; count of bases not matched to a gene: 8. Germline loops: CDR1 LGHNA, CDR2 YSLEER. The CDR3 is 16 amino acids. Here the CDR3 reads CASSQELTSGTYEQYF. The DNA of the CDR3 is TGCGCCAGCAGCCAGGAACTGACTAGCGGAACCTACGAGCAGTACTTC.

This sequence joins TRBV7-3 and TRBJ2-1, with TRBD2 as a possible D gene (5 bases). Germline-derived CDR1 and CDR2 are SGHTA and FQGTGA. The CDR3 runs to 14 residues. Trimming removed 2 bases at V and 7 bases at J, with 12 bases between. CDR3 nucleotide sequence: TGTGCCAGCAGCTTAGGTTCGGGGTGGAATGAGCAGTTCTTC. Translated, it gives CASSLGSGWNEQFF.

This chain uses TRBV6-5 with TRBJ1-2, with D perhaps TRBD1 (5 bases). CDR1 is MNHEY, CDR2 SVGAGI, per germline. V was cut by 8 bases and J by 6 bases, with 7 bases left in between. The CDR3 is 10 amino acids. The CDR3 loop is CASFRDGYTF. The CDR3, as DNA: TGTGCCAGCTTCAGGGATGGCTACACCTTC.

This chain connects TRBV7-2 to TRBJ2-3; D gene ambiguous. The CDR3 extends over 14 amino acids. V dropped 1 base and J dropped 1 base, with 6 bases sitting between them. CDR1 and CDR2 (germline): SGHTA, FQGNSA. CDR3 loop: CASSLVGGTDTQYF. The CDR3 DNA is TGTGCCAGCAGCTTAGTGGGCGGCACAGATACGCAGTATTTT.